The TCR beta chain under discussion was sequenced for a study of blood T cells in healthy people across ages. This clonotype was picked up many times. The antigen remains undetermined. CDR3 size: 12 residues. Germline assignment: CDR1 SGHTA and CDR2 FQGNSA. Trimming removed 3 bases at V and 10 bases at J, with 10 bases between. Whole-study findings and limits: Age showed a roughly linear inverse relationship with TCR beta diversity per million T cells. TCR beta diversity correlated strongly with naive T cell percentage. Diversity was estimated from one million T cells, and these estimates were considered underestimates.

A second PCR, run for roughly 7 to 12 cycles, used a sample-barcoded 5' primer plus a J-beta primer mix. Every single cDNA molecule received a tag from a template-switch adaptor with 12 random nucleotides. TCRdb fed the 5' RACE reads into MiXCR, producing one record per CDR3 protein. The sample contains some 1.5 million distinct CDR3 sequences, 28% of which appear only once. Sequencing was carried out using blood. The clonotype originates from a woman aged 25 to 39 in good health. The chain combines TRBV7-2 with TRBJ2-1; D is unclear. The CDR3 nucleotides read TGTGCCAGCAGCTTTTCTCGGAAGGAGCAGTTCTTC. Amino acid sequence: CASSFSRKEQFF.